This T cell receptor (beta chain) was found in a study of cytomegalovirus exposure and HLA in healthy donors. Study as a whole: From donors who were HLA-typed, an early data release held 80 million to 85 million unique TCRs.

This CDR3 has 15 amino acids. The germline gives CDR1 MNHEY, CDR2 SMNVEV (reference sequence). With 6 bases removed from V and 4 bases from J, the gap between germline ends came to 18 bases. A word on this clone: What it binds is not known.

The study ran its PCR with 60 Vbeta and 13 Jbeta primers. TCRdb keeps only in-frame clones here, not all; method: immunoSEQ multiplex PCR. The table includes approximately 170,000 clones, 60% to 80% detected once. Study-wide findings and caveats: A link between a missense DCLRE1C variant and TCR beta V- and J-gene trimming emerged from a later analysis. The study designated roughly 150 TCR beta chains cytomegalovirus-associated.

This sequence originates from a man younger than 35 in good health and CMV-seropositive. This chain links TRBV27 with TRBJ1-1; D may be TRBD1 (5 bases). The sequenced sample consisted of PBMCs. CDR3 residues: CASRPIQEEGTEAFF. In DNA form, the CDR3 reads TGTGCCAGCAGACCTATACAGGAGGAGGGCACTGAAGCTTTCTTT.